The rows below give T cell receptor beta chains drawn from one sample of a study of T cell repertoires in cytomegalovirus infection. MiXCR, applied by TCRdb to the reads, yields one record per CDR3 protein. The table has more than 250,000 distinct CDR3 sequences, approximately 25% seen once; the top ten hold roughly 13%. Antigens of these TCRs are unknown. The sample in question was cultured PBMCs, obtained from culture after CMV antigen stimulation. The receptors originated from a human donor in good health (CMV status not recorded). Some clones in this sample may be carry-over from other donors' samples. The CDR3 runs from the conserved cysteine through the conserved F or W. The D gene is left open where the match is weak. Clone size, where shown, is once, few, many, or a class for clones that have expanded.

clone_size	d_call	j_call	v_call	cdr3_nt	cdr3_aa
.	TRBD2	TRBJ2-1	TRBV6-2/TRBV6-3	TGTGCCAGCAGTTACTACCAGCGGGAGGAGCAGTTCTTC	CASSYYQREEQFF
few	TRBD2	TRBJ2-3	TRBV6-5	TGTGCCAGCAGCCCAACTAGCGGGAAGCGGCGTAGCACAGATACGCAGTATTTT	CASSPTSGKRRSTDTQYF
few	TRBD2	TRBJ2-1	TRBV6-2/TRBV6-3	TGTGCCAGCAGCTCACGGACTAGCGGGAGCAAGGGACACTACAATGAGCAGTTCTTC	CASSSRTSGSKGHYNEQFF
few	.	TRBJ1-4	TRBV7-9	TGTGCCAGCAGCGCCCGACAGGCACAGAAGGAACTGTTTTTT	CASSARQAQKELFF
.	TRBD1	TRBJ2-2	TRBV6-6	TGTGCCAGCAGATGGTGGGACAGCACCGGGGAGCTGTTTTTT	CASRWWDSTGELFF
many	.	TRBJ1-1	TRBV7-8	TGTGCCAGCAGCACATCCCCCAGCAGAACTGAAGCTTTCTTT	CASSTSPSRTEAFF
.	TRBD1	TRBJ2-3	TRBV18	TGTGCCAGCTCTACAGGGGAAACAGATACGCAGTATTTT	CASSTGETDTQYF
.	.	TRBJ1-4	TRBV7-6	TGTGCCAGCAGCTCTTTTGAAAAACTGTTTTTT	CASSSFEKLFF
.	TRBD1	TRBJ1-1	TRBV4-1	TGTGCCAGCAGCCAAGATCCCGGACAGGGACGGGCGAACACTGAAGCTTTCTTT	CASSQDPGQGRANTEAFF
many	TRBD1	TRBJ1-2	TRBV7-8	TGTGCCAGCAGCTTAGGATCTCGGGGACAGGGGAACTATGGCTACACCTTC	CASSLGSRGQGNYGYTF
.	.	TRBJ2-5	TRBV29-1	TGCAGCGTTGACTCCGACTCGGAAGCGGCCCAGTACTTC	CSVDSDSEAAQYF
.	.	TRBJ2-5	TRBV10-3	TGTGCCATCAGGGAGACCGCAGACCCCACGGCCCAGTACTTC	CAIRETADPTAQYF
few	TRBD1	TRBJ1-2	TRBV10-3	TGTGCCATCCCCGGACAGGGATCTAGTGACTATGGCTACACCTTC	CAIPGQGSSDYGYTF
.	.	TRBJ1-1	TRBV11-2	TGTGCCAGCAGCCAACGAGGTTCGGGACAACGGGGCACTGAAGCTTTCTTT	CASSQRGSGQRGTEAFF
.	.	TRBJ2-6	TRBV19	TGTGCCACCTCTACTGGGGCCAACGTCCTGACTTTC	CATSTGANVLTF
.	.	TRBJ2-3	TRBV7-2	TGTGCCAGCAGCTTAGTTAGTCAGACACCCACTAGCACAGATACGCAGTATTTT	CASSLVSQTPTSTDTQYF
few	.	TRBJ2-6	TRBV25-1	TGTGCCAGCAGTAGGAACTCTGGGGCCAACGTCCTGACTTTC	CASSRNSGANVLTF
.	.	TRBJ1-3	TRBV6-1	TGTGCCAGCAGTTTAAGAGACCGCCGCTCTGGAAACACCATATATTTT	CASSLRDRRSGNTIYF
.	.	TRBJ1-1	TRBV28	TGTGCCAGCCTCACAGGGCTCACTGAAGCTTTCTTT	CASLTGLTEAFF
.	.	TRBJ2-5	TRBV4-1	TGCGCCAGCAGCGAGACAGGATGGCGGGAGACCCAGTACTTC	CASSETGWRETQYF
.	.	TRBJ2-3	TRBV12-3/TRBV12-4	TGTGCCAGCAGTCCCCTTCAAGAGGGGAGGGATACGCAGTATTTT	CASSPLQEGRDTQYF
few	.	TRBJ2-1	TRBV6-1	TGTGCCAGCAATGAGGAGGGATCTCCTCGTATCGATGAGCAGTTCTTC	CASNEEGSPRIDEQFF
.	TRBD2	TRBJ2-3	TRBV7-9	TGTGCCAGCAGCTTAGCCAGGACTAGCGGGGGGACGCATCGGGATACGCAGTATTTT	CASSLARTSGGTHRDTQYF
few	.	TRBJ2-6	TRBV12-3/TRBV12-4	TGTGCCAGCAGTTTCCTAGCCTTGGGGGGGGCCAACGTCCTGACTTTC	CASSFLALGGANVLTF
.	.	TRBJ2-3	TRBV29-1	TGCAGCGTTGAAATGGGACACTTGCGAGATACGCAGTATTTT	CSVEMGHLRDTQYF
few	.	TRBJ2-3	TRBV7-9	TGTGCCAGCAGCTTAGGGACCAGCTCCTCAGATACGCAGTATTTT	CASSLGTSSSDTQYF
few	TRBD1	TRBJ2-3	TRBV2	TGTGCCAGCAGCGACCGGACAGGCAGAACAGATACGCAGTATTTT	CASSDRTGRTDTQYF
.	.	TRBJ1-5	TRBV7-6	TGTGCCAGCAGCTTAGCGGGGGGAGGTCCCCAGCATTTT	CASSLAGGGPQHF
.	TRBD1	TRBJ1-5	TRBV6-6	TGTGCCGGGGGGACAGACTATAGCAATCCGCCCCAGCATTTT	CAGGTDYSNPPQHF
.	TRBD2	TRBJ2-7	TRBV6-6	TGTGCCAGCAGTTTTTCCCCCGGGACTAGCGGGACTGCCTCGGTCGAGCAGTACTTC	CASSFSPGTSGTASVEQYF
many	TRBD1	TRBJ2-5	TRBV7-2	TGTGCCAGCAGCTCGCGGACAGGGAGGGAGACCCAGTACTTC	CASSSRTGRETQYF
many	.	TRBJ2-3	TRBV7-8	TGTGCCAGCAGCCCTACGAGGGCCAGAGATACGCAGTATTTT	CASSPTRARDTQYF
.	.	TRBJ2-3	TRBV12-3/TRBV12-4	TGTGCCAGCAGTTTTCGTCCTTATACGCAGTATTTT	CASSFRPYTQYF
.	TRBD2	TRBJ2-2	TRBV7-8	TGTGCCAGCAGCTTGGGACTAGCCCTAACTTACACCGGGGAGCTGTTTTTT	CASSLGLALTYTGELFF
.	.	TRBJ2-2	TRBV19	TGTGCCAGTAGTATGGGGACCGGGGAGCTGTTTTTT	CASSMGTGELFF
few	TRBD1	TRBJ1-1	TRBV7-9	TGTGCCAGCAGGCCTACCGACAGGGGCGACACTGAAGCTTTCTTT	CASRPTDRGDTEAFF
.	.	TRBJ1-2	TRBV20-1	TGCAGTGCTAAGAATCAGCGGGCTGCCTATGGCTACACCTTC	CSAKNQRAAYGYTF
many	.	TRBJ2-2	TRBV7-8	TGTGCCAGCAGCTTAAGGTCGGCGGCGACAGTTAAGAACACCGGGGAGCTGTTTTTT	CASSLRSAATVKNTGELFF
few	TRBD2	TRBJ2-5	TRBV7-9	TGTGCCAGCAGCTTAGCAAGCGGGAGGGTCCAAGAGACCCAGTACTTC	CASSLASGRVQETQYF
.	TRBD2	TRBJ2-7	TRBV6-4	TGTGCCAGCCGAAAACCGCCGGGACTAGCGGGAGGCGTCTCCTACGAGCAGTACTTC	CASRKPPGLAGGVSYEQYF